Listed below are T cell receptor beta chains from one sample, sequenced in a study of T cells after yellow fever vaccination. TCRdb re-called the 5' RACE reads with MiXCR, one entry per CDR3 protein. Altogether around 67,000 distinct CDR3 sequences are present, roughly 6.9% being singletons, with the ten largest covering around 35%. The material was CD8+ T cells sorted from PBMCs, obtained 4 to 5 days after the first yellow fever vaccination. The receptors were sampled from a man aged 18 to 29 who received the YFV17D yellow fever vaccine. The CDR3 runs from the conserved cysteine through the conserved F or W. Fields, in order: J gene, D gene, V gene, clone size, CDR3 DNA, CDR3 protein. The D gene is left open where the match is weak. Clone size is not always given. Where it is, it says once, few, many or a class for expanded clones.

>TRBJ2-5|-|TRBV20-1|-
TGCAGTGCTAGAGTTGGAGAGACCCAGTACTTC
CSARVGETQYF
>TRBJ2-5|TRBD1|TRBV7-9|-
TGTGCCAGCAGCACGGGACAGAGGGTAGAGACCCAGTACTTC
CASSTGQRVETQYF
>TRBJ2-3|TRBD2|TRBV27|many
TGTGCCAGCAGTTCCGGGGGGTCTAGCACAGATACGCAGTATTTT
CASSSGGSSTDTQYF
>TRBJ2-3|-|TRBV6-1|few
TGTGCCAGCTCGACAGGACCTTCATCAGATACGCAGTATTTT
CASSTGPSSDTQYF
>TRBJ2-1|-|TRBV7-2|-
TGTGCCAGCAGCCCCGGGACCGAGGACAATGAGCAGTTCTTC
CASSPGTEDNEQFF
>TRBJ2-5|TRBD2|TRBV7-9|many
TGTGCCAGCAGCTTACTCCTAGCGGGGGGGAAAGAGACCCAGTACTTC
CASSLLLAGGKETQYF
>TRBJ2-7|TRBD1|TRBV5-5|-
TGTGCCAGCAGCTTGATGACAGGGGTAGGCGAGCAGTACTTC
CASSLMTGVGEQYF
>TRBJ2-3|-|TRBV7-8|many
TGTGCCAGCAGTAACCTCAGGGGGGCTAGCACAGATACGCAGTATTTT
CASSNLRGASTDTQYF
>TRBJ2-1|-|TRBV6-5|many
TGTGCCAGCAGTCACCCGGTTGGCATTGATGAGCAGTTCTTC
CASSHPVGIDEQFF
>TRBJ2-7|TRBD1|TRBV7-9|-
TGTGCCAGCAGCTTAGTCGAGGGGGCAGGGACCTACGAGCAGTACTTC
CASSLVEGAGTYEQYF
>TRBJ2-7|-|TRBV5-1|-
TGCGCCAGCAGCTTGGGACAGAGCTCCTACGGGCAGTACTTC
CASSLGQSSYGQYF
>TRBJ2-1|-|TRBV6-2/TRBV6-3|few
TGTGCCAGCAGTTACGGGGGACAATACAATGAGCAGTTCTTC
CASSYGGQYNEQFF
>TRBJ1-1|-|TRBV27|many
TGTGCCAGCAGAACAGGGTTAGGGAACACTGAAGCTTTCTTT
CASRTGLGNTEAFF
>TRBJ1-2|TRBD1|TRBV19|-
TGTGCCAGTAGACCTGGGACAGGGGGCTCTGGCTACACCTTC
CASRPGTGGSGYTF
>TRBJ1-5|-|TRBV7-6|-
TGTGCCAGCAGCGCTGGGGGGGGAAATCAGCCCCAGCATTTT
CASSAGGGNQPQHF
>TRBJ1-4|-|TRBV7-9|many
TGTGCCAGCAGCCAGGGGTACCCCGAAGGAAAACTGTTTTTT
CASSQGYPEGKLFF
>TRBJ1-2|-|TRBV7-9|-
TGTGCCAGCAGCCGACAGGATGCTAACTATGGCTACACCTTC
CASSRQDANYGYTF
>TRBJ2-1|-|TRBV2|-
TGTGCCAGAAGTGCTTATGAGCAGTTCTTC
CARSAYEQFF
>TRBJ2-2|-|TRBV20-1|-
TGCAGTGCTAGTCATTGGTCCGGGGAGCTGTTTTTT
CSASHWSGELFF
>TRBJ1-1|TRBD1|TRBV28|-
TGTGCCAGCAGTTTAAGAGAGATTCGGACAGGGGAAACTGAAGCTTTCTTT
CASSLREIRTGETEAFF
>TRBJ2-3|TRBD2|TRBV11-2|-
TGTGCCAGCAGCTTGACTAGCGGGGGGGTTCGGGATACGCAGTATTTT
CASSLTSGGVRDTQYF
>TRBJ2-1|TRBD2|TRBV7-3|-
TGTGCCAGCAGCCAAGCGGGGCGGGGGGGCGATGAGCAGTTCTTC
CASSQAGRGGDEQFF